These 19 T cell receptor beta chains were sequenced from one sample in a study of blood T cell repertoires in COVID-19. The table came from immunoSEQ multiplex PCR; TCRdb's copy has only in-frame clones and leaves some out. Of some 160,000 clones in the sample, roughly 91% were seen once. Sequencing was performed on peripheral blood. Receptors were obtained from a man aged 18 to 30 with COVID-19, enrolled during active disease.

This clone is a singleton in its sample. The V call is TRBV27, the J call TRBJ1-5; 7 bases line up with TRBD1. Unmatched junction bases numbered 1, after V lost 5 bases and J lost 3 bases. There are 13 residues in the CDR3. The germline V gene has CDR1 MNHEY and CDR2 SMNVEV (reference sequence). CDR3 residues: CASSDRDNQPQHF. CDR3 DNA: TGTGCCAGCAGTGACAGGGACAATCAGCCCCAGCATTTT.

The rearrangement uses TRBV4-1 and TRBJ1-6; 9 bases are a match to TRBD1. Germline V gene data show CDR1 as MGHRA and CDR2 as YSYEKL. J lost 13 bases, V lost 0 bases, and 7 bases had no gene match. The CDR3 contains 15 residues. The CDR3 is CASSQEGQGVSPLHF. The CDR3, as DNA: TGCGCCAGCAGCCAAGAGGGACAGGGAGTTTCCCCCCTCCACTTT.

V usage is TRBV27 and J usage is TRBJ1-2, with a possible D match to TRBD1 (6 bases). V was cut by 8 bases and J by 8 bases, with 15 bases left in between. The CDR3 sequence is 12 residues long. Germline V gene lookup returns CDR1 MNHEY and CDR2 SMNVEV (reference sequence). CDR3 in DNA: TGTGCCAGCTTGGGTCAGGGGTACGGCTACACCTTC. It codes for CASLGQGYGYTF.

This clone was recorded only once. The chain has TRBV7-9 and TRBJ2-7; D ambiguous. Germline CDR1 SEHNR, CDR2 FQNEAQ (reference sequence). The CDR3 runs 12 residues. V was shortened by 5 bases and J by 6 bases, with 11 bases between the two germline ends. This CDR3 is CASSIGRSEQYF. CDR3 DNA sequence: TGTGCCAGCAGCATAGGACGGAGCGAGCAGTACTTC. The full variable domain, rest sourced from reference TRBV7-9 and TRBJ2-7, is DTGVSQNPRHKITKRGQNVTFRCDPISEHNRLYWYRQTLGQGPEFLTYFQNEAQLEKSRLLSDRFSAERPKGSFSTLEIQRTEQGDSAMYLCASSIGRSEQYFGPGTRLTVT.

This chain connects TRBV7-9 to TRBJ1-1; TRBD1 matches at 10 bases. The CDR3 has 15 residues. Trimming cost V 5 bases and J 4 bases; bases outside gene matches: 7. Germline CDR1 and CDR2: SEHNR and FQNEAQ (reference sequence). The CDR3 here is CASSLTGGVGTEAFF. CDR3 bases: TGTGCCAGCAGCCTGACAGGGGGCGTAGGCACTGAAGCTTTCTTT.

The gene calls are TRBV18 and TRBJ2-1; D possibly corresponds to TRBD1 (6 bases). The CDR3 runs to 13 residues. V was shortened by 5 bases and J by 9 bases, with 14 bases between the two germline ends. CDR1 and CDR2 (germline): KGHSH, LQKENI. For the CDR3, the DNA is TGTGCCAGCTCAGGACCGGGACATAGTGAGCAGTTCTTC. Translated: CASSGPGHSEQFF.

The chain has TRBV21-1 and TRBJ2-7; the D segment call TRBD2 is taken from the table without a DNA check. TRBV21-1 is flagged as a pseudogene. The CDR3 has 18 amino acids. CDR3 nucleotides: TGTGCCAGCAGCGAAGGGGGTTGGCTAGCGGGATTCGCCTACGAGCAGTACTTC. Protein product: CASSEGGWLAGFAYEQYF.

This chain's CDR3 is CASSLVKTSFHRDNQPQHF. The CDR3, as DNA: TGTGCCAGCAGTTTGGTAAAGACATCTTTTCATCGGGACAATCAGCCCCAGCATTTT. The chain has TRBV28 and TRBJ1-5; D is uncertain. Germline values: CDR1 MDHEN, CDR2 SYDVKM. The CDR3 length is 19 residues. Between the trimmed V and J ends, which lost 3 bases and 3 bases, there was a span of 24 bases.

J is TRBJ2-3 and V is TRBV28; weak D call: TRBD1 (5 bases). Trimming cost V 5 bases and J 2 bases, with 8 bases left between them. The CDR3 runs to 13 residues. Germline loops: CDR1 MDHEN, CDR2 SYDVKM. The CDR3 loop reads CASSPTATDTQYF. The CDR3 nucleotides are TGTGCCAGCAGTCCGACAGCCACAGATACGCAGTATTTT. The variable domain in full, completed from reference TRBV28 and TRBJ2-3, reads DVKVTQSSRYLVKRTGEKVFLECVQDMDHENMFWYRQDPGLGLRLIYFSYDVKMKEKGDIPEGYSVSREKKERFSLILESASTNQTSMYLCASSPTATDTQYFGPGTRLTVL.

A single count supports this clone. This rearrangement joins TRBV4-1 to TRBJ1-1; TRBD1 is a possible D gene (6 bases). Trimming took 10 bases from V and 0 from J, leaving 24 bases between them. CDR3 length equals 17 residues. Germline assignment: CDR1 MGHRA and CDR2 YSYEKL. CDR3 in amino acids: CATRGLVGRRMNTEAFF. In DNA form, the CDR3 reads TGCGCCACCAGGGGTTTAGTCGGGAGGCGAATGAACACTGAAGCTTTCTTT.

This chain joins TRBV28 and TRBJ2-7; 8 bases are shared with TRBD2. CDR1 is MDHEN and CDR2 is SYDVKM in the germline V gene. This CDR3 is 17 amino acids long. V dropped 8 bases and J dropped 0; count of bases not matched to a gene: 15. For the CDR3, the DNA is TGTGCCAGCGCGCGGGGGGCGTCTCGAGCCACCTCCTACGAGCAGTACTTC. This gives the protein CASARGASRATSYEQYF.

The CDR3 DNA is TGTGCCAGCTCACCGAGCCGGGAGACCCGGAATGAGCAGTTCTTC. Translated, it gives CASSPSRETRNEQFF. V and J are TRBV18 and TRBJ2-1; possible D gene TRBD2, 6 bases. Germline CDR1 is KGHSH and CDR2 is LQKENI. V dropped 3 bases and J dropped 7 bases, with 16 bases sitting between them. The CDR3 is 15 amino acids.

A word on this clone: This sample includes further DNA sequences coding for the same CDR3. The chain uses TRBV7-3 and TRBJ2-2, with D unresolved. The CDR3 is 13 residues long. The V end lost 4 bases, the J end lost 5 bases, and 8 bases lay between the germline ends. Germline V gives CDR1 SGHTA, CDR2 FQGTGA. CDR3 DNA sequence: TGTGCCAGCAGCTCAGGAAGAACCGGGGAGCTGTTTTTT. Residues: CASSSGRTGELFF.

The gene calls are TRBV5-6 and TRBJ2-1; the match to TRBD2 covers 9 bases. There are 16 residues in the CDR3. Looked up from germline, CDR1 is SGHDT and CDR2 is YYEEEE. With 4 bases clipped from V and 3 bases from J, the junction kept 8 bases outside the gene matches. CDR3 loop: CASSRESGRNYNEQFF. The CDR3 region has the DNA TGTGCCAGCAGCCGGGAGAGCGGGAGGAACTACAATGAGCAGTTCTTC.

The sample holds one count of this clone. V is TRBV3-1 (or the pseudogene TRBV3-2) and J is TRBJ2-3, with 7 bases identical to TRBD2. Trimming cost V 11 bases and J 0 bases; bases outside gene matches: 8. CDR1 is LGHDT, CDR2 YNNKEL, per germline (reference sequence). The CDR3 loop spans 14 amino acids. The CDR3 DNA follows: TGTGCCGCGCGGGGGTCATCTAGCACAGATACGCAGTATTTT. Its translation: CAARGSSSTDTQYF.

The rearrangement uses TRBV7-2 and TRBJ2-5; 8 bases are a match to TRBD1. Germline values: CDR1 SGHTA, CDR2 FQGNSA. Trimming removed 5 bases from V and 4 bases from J; junction bases left unmatched: 12. CDR3 length equals 16 residues. CDR3 loop: CASSTQTGVRGETQYF. CDR3 bases: TGTGCCAGCAGCACCCAGACAGGGGTGAGGGGAGAGACCCAGTACTTC.

The gene calls are TRBV2 and TRBJ2-3; 15 bases line up with TRBD2. The J segment lost 5 bases and the V segment lost 6 bases, leaving 3 bases of the junction unmatched. The V gene's germline CDR1 is SNHLY and CDR2 FYNNEI. This CDR3 comprises 15 residues. For the CDR3, the DNA is TGTGCCAGCAGCTGGACTAGCGGGGGGGGAGATACGCAGTATTTT. The encoded protein is CASSWTSGGGDTQYF.

In its sample, this clone was seen once. The V gene is TRBV7-2, the J gene TRBJ2-7, with 8 bases fitting TRBD2. The germline V gene encodes CDR1 SGHTA and CDR2 FQGNSA. CDR3 length: 14 amino acids. V was clipped by 5 bases and J by 6 bases; unmatched bases: 9. CDR3 sequence (DNA): TGTGCCAGCAGCCCCGTGGGACTAGTCTCCGAGCAGTACTTC. Protein product: CASSPVGLVSEQYF. The whole variable domain, remainder taken from reference TRBV7-2 and TRBJ2-7, is GAGVSQSPSNKVTEKGKDVELRCDPISGHTALYWYRQSLGQGLEFLIYFQGNSAPDKSGLPSDRFSAERTGGSVSTLTIQRTQQEDSAVYLCASSPVGLVSEQYFGPGTRLTVT.

The gene calls are TRBV6-5 and TRBJ2-1, with D maybe TRBD2 (6 bases). Germline V CDR1 and CDR2: MNHEY, SVGAGI. This CDR3 is 14 amino acids long. Deletions cut 3 bases from V and 3 bases from J, with 9 bases between. CDR3 protein: CASSYPGLYNEQFF. The CDR3 DNA is TGTGCCAGCAGTTATCCGGGACTCTACAATGAGCAGTTCTTC.